The 13 T cell receptor beta chains below come from one sample, sequenced in a study of cytomegalovirus exposure and HLA in healthy donors. PCR was performed using 60 Vbeta and 13 Jbeta primers. The data were produced by immunoSEQ multiplex PCR, yet TCRdb's version contains in-frame clones alone and is incomplete. The sample yields 65,000 to 85,000 clones, approximately 71% seen once. Sequences were obtained from PBMCs. Every receptor here comes from a woman aged 30 to 39 in good health and CMV-seronegative.

The J gene is TRBJ1-2, the V gene TRBV6-6; a possible D gene is TRBD1 (6 bases). This CDR3 spans 14 amino acids. Between the trimmed V and J ends, which lost 5 bases and 8 bases, there was a span of 18 bases. Germline CDR1 and CDR2: MNHNY and SVGAGI (reference sequence). This CDR3 is CASSPSGGGYGYTF. Written as DNA, the CDR3 is TGTGCCAGCAGTCCCTCCGGGGGGGGCTACGGCTACACCTTC.

The V and J genes are TRBV9 and TRBJ1-4, with D perhaps TRBD1 (6 bases). This CDR3 spans 15 amino acids. The V gene lost 4 bases and the J gene lost 7 bases, with 17 bases spanning the gap. Germline assignment: CDR1 SGDLS and CDR2 YYNGEE. The CDR3 here is CASSKGQSGVEKLFF. The CDR3 DNA reads as TGTGCCAGCAGCAAAGGACAGAGTGGGGTTGAAAAACTGTTTTTT.

This clone appeared a few times. The V and J genes are TRBV21-1 and TRBJ1-1; TRBD1 is taken as the D call from the table, unchecked against the DNA. TRBV21-1 is a pseudogene. The CDR3 loop spans 15 amino acids. CDR3 sequence reads: CASSNQGQLNTEAFF. The CDR3 DNA reads as TGTGCCAGCAGCAACCAGGGACAACTGAACACTGAAGCTTTCTTT.

The chain has TRBV5-8 and TRBJ1-4, with TRBD1 matching 9 bases. Germline V lookup: CDR1 SGHTS, CDR2 YDEGEE. The CDR3 totals 16 residues. Trimming took 0 bases from V and 8 from J; bases not matched to a gene: 8. The DNA for the CDR3 is TGTGCCAGCAGCTTGGGCTGGACCGGGACAGGGGAAAAACTGTTTTTT. Its protein product is CASSLGWTGTGEKLFF.

This rearrangement joins TRBV7-2 to TRBJ1-6; a possible D gene is TRBD1 (5 bases). Trimming pared 6 bases from V and 7 bases from J, leaving 16 bases between. The CDR3 runs to 15 residues. CDR1 SGHTA and CDR2 FQGNSA come from the germline V gene. The CDR3 loop reads CASRRSGTYNSPLHF. The CDR3 nucleotides read TGTGCCAGCAGGCGATCCGGGACTTACAATTCACCCCTCCACTTT.

The CDR3 here is CASSLEGYEQYF. CDR3 nucleotide sequence: TGTGCCAGCAGCTTGGAGGGGTACGAGCAGTACTTC. The V call is TRBV5-6, the J call TRBJ2-5; D possibly corresponds to TRBD1 (5 bases). The assigned J gene may be wrong: the sequence end matches TRBJ2-7 better. The CDR3 totals 12 residues. CDR1 SGHDT and CDR2 YYEEEE come from the germline V gene.

The V call is TRBV30, the J call TRBJ2-5, with D possibly TRBD1 on 6 matching bases. This CDR3 has 13 amino acids. The V end lost 0 bases, the J end lost 4 bases, and 9 bases lay between the germline ends. Germline CDR1 GTSNPN, CDR2 SVGIG (reference sequence). CDR3 in amino acids: CAWSVQGAETQYF. In DNA form, the CDR3 reads TGTGCCTGGAGTGTACAGGGAGCAGAGACCCAGTACTTC.

This clone was seen many times. The chain carries TRBV6-5 and TRBJ1-1; unclear D gene. Germline V lookup: CDR1 MNHEY, CDR2 SVGAGI. V was trimmed by 6 bases and J by 1 base, leaving 12 bases between them. The length of the CDR3 is 14 residues. Here the CDR3 DNA reads TGTGCCAGCAGCCGCCCTGGAGGGAACACTGAAGCTTTCTTT. It specifies CASSRPGGNTEAFF.

The chain carries TRBV19 and TRBJ1-6, with D hard to call. Germline-derived CDR1 and CDR2 are LNHDA and SQIVND (reference sequence). The V end lost 2 bases, the J end lost 7 bases, and 18 bases lay between the germline ends. CDR3 length equals 17 residues. The DNA for the CDR3 is TGTGCCAGTAGTATATGGGGAGGGCCTTCAAGGAATTCACCCCTCCACTTT. Translation gives CASSIWGGPSRNSPLHF.

This chain links TRBV10-3 with TRBJ1-2; 9 bases line up with TRBD1. The V and J ends lost 7 bases and 5 bases, in that order; junction bases with no gene match: 5. In germline, CDR1 is ENHRY, CDR2 SYGVKD. This CDR3 spans 13 amino acids. This CDR3 reads CAITGGQGYGYTF. As DNA, the CDR3 is TGTGCCATCACCGGGGGACAGGGATATGGCTACACCTTC.

A single count supports this clone. The genes are TRBV6-5 and TRBJ2-2; TRBD1 matches at 8 bases. This CDR3 is 15 amino acids long. V lost 6 bases, J lost 7 bases, and 10 bases stayed unmatched. The germline V gene has CDR1 MNHEY and CDR2 SVGAGI. The CDR3 nucleotides read TGTGCCAGCAGGGCGGGGACAGGCAACTTCGGGGAGCTGTTTTTT. It translates to CASRAGTGNFGELFF.

This clone has more than one count but fewer than ten. This chain uses TRBV5-1 with TRBJ1-4, with no clear D. The CDR3 has 15 residues. Trimming left V 5 bases short and J 0 bases short, with 11 bases between. Germline V gene lookup returns CDR1 SGHRS and CDR2 YFSETQ. In nucleotides, the CDR3 is TGCGCCAGCAGGTGGCAGACTACAACTAATGAAAAACTGTTTTTT. Its translation: CASRWQTTTNEKLFF. Looking up the rest from reference TRBV5-1 and TRBJ1-4 gives the full variable domain: KAGVTQTPRYLIKTRGQQVTLSCSPISGHRSVSWYQQTPGQGLQFLFEYFSETQRNKGNFPGRFSGRQFSNSRSEMNVSTLELGDSALYLCASRWQTTTNEKLFFGSGTQLSVL.

The chain links TRBV7-8 to TRBJ2-1; unclear D gene. The length of the CDR3 is 13 residues. Germline V lookup: CDR1 SGHVS, CDR2 FQNEAQ. Between the trimmed V and J ends, which lost 2 bases and 3 bases, there was a span of 5 bases. The CDR3 nucleotides are TGTGCCAGCAGCTTAAGTAGCTACAATGAGCAGTTCTTC. The encoded protein is CASSLSSYNEQFF. Filled out from reference TRBV7-8 and TRBJ2-1, the complete variable domain reads GAGVSQSPRYKVAKRGQDVALRCDPISGHVSLFWYQQALGQGPEFLTYFQNEAQLDKSGLPSDRFFAERPEGSVSTLKIQRTQQEDSAVYLCASSLSSYNEQFFGPGTRLTVL.